Each of the 27 T cell receptor beta chains below was sequenced from the same sample in a study of multiple sclerosis patients with progressive multifocal leukoencephalopathy. The protocol was immunoSEQ multiplex PCR, while the TCRdb copy is restricted to in-frame clones and leaves out a portion. There are roughly 32,000 clones in the sample; around 90% occur only once, and about 5.7% lies in the top ten. Regarding time point: time of PML onset. Sequencing used PBMCs, obtained from a patient treated with natalizumab. Receptors originate from a woman between 40 and 50 years old with progressive multifocal leukoencephalopathy.

This rearrangement joins TRBV2 to TRBJ1-5, with D unresolved. The CDR3 covers 11 residues. Germline CDR1 and CDR2: SNHLY and FYNNEI. Deletions cut 4 bases from V and 12 bases from J, with 10 bases between. CDR3 amino acids: CASSVEASQHF. CDR3 nucleotide sequence: TGTGCCAGCAGTGTCGAGGCCAGCCAGCATTTT.

V and J are TRBV6-1 and TRBJ1-5, with D maybe TRBD1 (5 bases). This CDR3 spans 15 amino acids. Per the germline V gene, CDR1 is MNHNS and CDR2 is SASEGT. V was cut by 5 bases and J by 2 bases, with 13 bases left in between. The CDR3 DNA reads as TGTGCCAGCAGTACCCAGGGAGGAGGCAATCAGCCCCAGCATTTT. Translated, it gives CASSTQGGGNQPQHF.

The chain uses TRBV4-2 and TRBJ1-2; 7 bases fit TRBD1. Trimming removed 3 bases from V and 0 bases from J; junction bases left unmatched: 7. The germline gives CDR1 LGHNA, CDR2 YNFKEQ. The length of the CDR3 is 16 residues. CDR3 protein: CASSQAGTESNYGYTF. The CDR3 nucleotides are TGTGCCAGCAGCCAGGCCGGGACAGAGTCTAACTATGGCTACACCTTC.

V and J are TRBV28 and TRBJ1-2; TRBD1 aligns across 7 bases. Germline CDR1 MDHEN, CDR2 SYDVKM. V dropped 5 bases and J dropped 7; count of bases not matched to a gene: 16. The CDR3 is made up of 16 amino acids. The CDR3 bases are TGTGCCAGCAGTGCCGGGGTGGCAGGGGGATTAGGTGGCTACACCTTC. This sequence encodes CASSAGVAGGLGGYTF.

The chain links TRBV6-1 to TRBJ1-3; D ambiguous. CDR3 length equals 15 residues. Germline loops: CDR1 MNHNS, CDR2 SASEGT. V lost 4 bases and J lost 0, with 10 bases in between. The CDR3 DNA follows: TGTGCCAGCAGTGGTCGGGTCCTCTCTGGAAACACCATATATTTT. Translating gives CASSGRVLSGNTIYF.

The V call is TRBV5-1, the J call TRBJ2-2, with unresolved D. V gave up 1 base and J gave up 0 bases, with 10 bases separating them. This CDR3 spans 16 amino acids. The germline gives CDR1 SGHRS, CDR2 YFSETQ. This chain's CDR3 is CASSLWATTNTGELFF. The DNA for the CDR3 is TGCGCCAGCAGCTTGTGGGCTACTACGAACACCGGGGAGCTGTTTTTT.

The CDR3 loop is CASSLSTLGTSGNTIYF. In DNA, the CDR3 is TGTGCCAGCAGTTTATCAACCCTGGGGACCTCTGGAAACACCATATATTTT. V usage is TRBV28 and J usage is TRBJ1-3; weak D call: TRBD1 (5 bases). In germline, CDR1 is MDHEN, CDR2 SYDVKM. The CDR3 contains 17 residues. V lost 1 base to trimming and J lost 0 bases, with 13 bases between them.

The rearrangement links TRBV28 to TRBJ2-1; D unresolved. Germline lookup yields CDR1 MDHEN and CDR2 SYDVKM. There are 15 residues in the CDR3. V was pared by 6 bases and J by 6 bases, with 18 bases between. CDR3 protein: CASRGTPFSGNEQFF. The CDR3 coding sequence is TGTGCCAGCAGGGGAACTCCTTTCTCGGGCAATGAGCAGTTCTTC.

The chain couples TRBV18 to TRBJ2-6; a weak D match, TRBD2 (5 bases). Germline lookup yields CDR1 KGHSH and CDR2 LQKENI. The CDR3 consists of 15 residues. The V gene lost 10 bases and the J gene lost 0 bases, with 13 bases spanning the gap. DNA for the CDR3: TGTGCCACGTCGGGGTTGAGCTCTGGGGCCAACGTCCTGACTTTC. Translated: CATSGLSSGANVLTF.

The V gene is TRBV28, the J gene TRBJ2-7; TRBD1 matches 9 bases. The length of the CDR3 is 13 residues. Losses at the gene ends were 8 bases for V and 5 bases for J; bases not matched to a gene: 7. Germline CDR1 and CDR2: MDHEN and SYDVKM. CDR3: CASCGTGSHEQYF. The CDR3 nucleotides read TGTGCCAGCTGCGGGACAGGGTCCCACGAGCAGTACTTC.

J is TRBJ2-1 and V is TRBV10-3; no definite D call. V gave up 6 bases and J gave up 4 bases, with 13 bases separating them. The CDR3 is made up of 14 amino acids. CDR1 is ENHRY, CDR2 SYGVKD, per germline. In DNA, the CDR3 is TGTGCCATCAGCTTCAGCGACATTTACAATGAGCAGTTCTTC. Translating it yields CAISFSDIYNEQFF.

As for this clone: The sample holds other DNA sequences that translate to the same CDR3. J is TRBJ1-1 and V is TRBV7-2; no reliable D call. Germline V CDR1 and CDR2: SGHTA, FQGNSA. The length of the CDR3 is 13 residues. Trimming removed 1 base at V and 2 bases at J, with 5 bases between. The CDR3 reads CASSLGENTEAFF. The CDR3 DNA sequence: TGTGCCAGCAGCTTAGGGGAAAACACTGAAGCTTTCTTT.

V is TRBV29-1 and J is TRBJ2-2; 8 positions agree with TRBD2. Trimming cost V 4 bases and J 2 bases; bases outside gene matches: 9. The germline gives CDR1 SQVTM, CDR2 ANQGSEA. The CDR3 runs 16 residues. This CDR3 is CSVAPSGGVNTGELFF. CDR3 DNA: TGCAGCGTTGCTCCGAGCGGGGGCGTTAACACCGGGGAGCTGTTTTTT.

This sequence joins TRBV28 and TRBJ1-1; D call uncertain. In germline, CDR1 is MDHEN, CDR2 SYDVKM. The CDR3 contains 14 residues. The V and J ends lost 2 bases and 3 bases respectively, with 10 bases between them. The CDR3 loop is CASSLVARHTEAFF. CDR3 coding DNA: TGTGCCAGCAGTTTAGTCGCACGACACACTGAAGCTTTCTTT. Filled out from reference TRBV28 and TRBJ1-1, the complete variable domain reads DVKVTQSSRYLVKRTGEKVFLECVQDMDHENMFWYRQDPGLGLRLIYFSYDVKMKEKGDIPEGYSVSREKKERFSLILESASTNQTSMYLCASSLVARHTEAFFGQGTRLTVV.

The rearrangement uses TRBV7-2 and TRBJ1-1, with D possibly matching TRBD1 (5 bases). The V and J ends lost 2 bases and 6 bases respectively, with 10 bases between them. Germline loops: CDR1 SGHTA, CDR2 FQGNSA. The CDR3 is made up of 13 amino acids. The CDR3 DNA reads TGTGCCAGCAGCTTACAGGGTTACTCTGAAGCTTTCTTT. This translates into CASSLQGYSEAFF.

The chain couples TRBV7-2 to TRBJ1-5; a weak D match, TRBD1 (6 bases). This CDR3 contains 15 residues. V gave up 1 base and J gave up 7 bases, with 14 bases separating them. The germline CDR1 and CDR2 sequences are SGHTA and FQGNSA. The CDR3, as DNA: TGTGCCAGCAGCTTAGGCTCAGGGGTTCGGCAGCCCCAGCATTTT. This encodes CASSLGSGVRQPQHF.

The chain carries TRBV7-9 and TRBJ1-4, with a possible D match to TRBD1 (5 bases). The ends were cut back, 5 bases at V and 2 bases at J, with 12 bases in the middle. The CDR3 is 15 residues long. Per germline, CDR1 SEHNR and CDR2 FQNEAQ (reference sequence). The CDR3 DNA sequence: TGTGCCAGCAGCCCCGTTGGGGGGACTAATGAAAAACTGTTTTTT. Translated, it gives CASSPVGGTNEKLFF.

The chain has TRBV1 and TRBJ2-7; TRBD1 reflects the table's D call only, with no check against the DNA. TRBV1 is termed a pseudogene. CDR3 length: 15 residues. The DNA for the CDR3 is TGCACCAGCAGCCAAGCCCCGGGACAACGGTACGAGCAGTACTTC. It is translated as CTSSQAPGQRYEQYF.

The V call is TRBV19, the J call TRBJ2-2; 8 bases line up with TRBD1. With V trimmed by 4 bases and J by 6 bases, 7 bases remained unmatched. The germline V gene encodes CDR1 LNHDA and CDR2 SQIVND (reference sequence). The CDR3 contains 15 residues. For the CDR3, the DNA is TGTGCCAGTAGTAAACCGGACAGGGCCCCCGGGGAGCTGTTTTTT. Translation gives CASSKPDRAPGELFF. The whole variable domain, remainder taken from reference TRBV19 and TRBJ2-2, is DGGITQSPKYLFRKEGQNVTLSCEQNLNHDAMYWYRQDPGQGLRLIYYSQIVNDFQKGDIAEGYSVSREKKESFPLTVTSAQKNPTAFYLCASSKPDRAPGELFFGEGSRLTVL.

This chain links TRBV7-2 with TRBJ2-3; D is uncertain. This CDR3 is 13 amino acids long. Per the germline V gene, CDR1 is SGHTA and CDR2 is FQGNSA. The V and J ends lost 5 bases and 0 bases respectively, with 6 bases between them. CDR3 in amino acids: CASSLSSTDTQYF. The CDR3 DNA reads TGTGCCAGCAGCCTATCTAGCACAGATACGCAGTATTTT.

The chain has TRBV28 and TRBJ2-3; 7 nucleotides align to TRBD1. Germline CDR1 reads MDHEN; CDR2 reads SYDVKM. J was trimmed by 2 bases and V by 8 bases; bases with no gene match: 7. The CDR3 totals 14 residues. This CDR3 is CASQEQGSTDTQYF. CDR3 bases: TGTGCCAGCCAAGAACAGGGGTCCACAGATACGCAGTATTTT.

V is TRBV9 and J is TRBJ2-1, with TRBD2 matching over 8 bases. CDR3 length equals 15 residues. From germline, CDR1 is SGDLS and CDR2 YYNGEE. J was trimmed by 1 base and V by 3 bases; bases with no gene match: 3. Here the CDR3 reads CASSASGSSYNEQFF. DNA for the CDR3: TGTGCCAGCAGCGCGAGCGGGAGTTCCTACAATGAGCAGTTCTTC.

This chain joins TRBV27 and TRBJ1-5; TRBD1 might be the D (5 bases). V lost 10 bases and J lost 4, with 26 bases in between. The CDR3 runs 17 residues. The germline gives CDR1 MNHEY, CDR2 SMNVEV (reference sequence). This CDR3 is CAIKWWGKRGENQPQHF. CDR3 coding DNA: TGTGCCATCAAATGGTGGGGCAAAAGGGGAGAGAATCAGCCCCAGCATTTT.

The chain carries TRBV4-2 and TRBJ2-1; no clear D. Germline V gene lookup returns CDR1 LGHNA and CDR2 YNFKEQ. This CDR3 is built from 11 residues. V was cut by 2 bases and J by 9 bases, with 5 bases left in between. Written as DNA, the CDR3 is TGTGCCAGCAGCCAACTGGGTGAGCAGTTCTTC. Protein: CASSQLGEQFF.

This rearrangement joins TRBV28 to TRBJ2-1, with 8 bases matching TRBD2. Germline V CDR1 and CDR2: MDHEN, SYDVKM. Trimming at V came to 2 bases and at J to 6 bases, leaving 6 bases not matched to a gene. This CDR3 region has 15 residues. This chain's CDR3 is CASSLLGLAGNEQFF. As DNA, the CDR3 is TGTGCCAGCAGTTTACTCGGACTAGCAGGCAATGAGCAGTTCTTC.

The chain carries TRBV9 and TRBJ2-2; D not certain. The V end was cut by 4 bases, the J end by 1 base, with 5 bases between. Germline V lookup: CDR1 SGDLS, CDR2 YYNGEE. This CDR3 has 13 residues. The CDR3 nucleotides are TGTGCCAGCAGCTTTGAGAACACCGGGGAGCTGTTTTTT. It encodes CASSFENTGELFF.

The chain links TRBV7-2 to TRBJ2-3; D not certain. Germline CDR1 is SGHTA and CDR2 is FQGNSA. CDR3 length: 12 amino acids. Trimming stripped 2 bases from V and 6 bases from J, with 6 bases between. CDR3 nucleotide sequence: TGTGCCAGCAGCTTACGGTGGGATACGCAGTATTTT. It encodes CASSLRWDTQYF. Based on the CDR3 plus reference TRBV7-2 and TRBJ2-3, the full variable domain is GAGVSQSPSNKVTEKGKDVELRCDPISGHTALYWYRQSLGQGLEFLIYFQGNSAPDKSGLPSDRFSAERTGGSVSTLTIQRTQQEDSAVYLCASSLRWDTQYFGPGTRLTVL.